This TCR beta chain was obtained from a study of human thymus T cells. Corrective heart surgery yielded the resections from which the thymus tissue came. The CDR3 runs 16 residues. V shed 3 bases and J shed 5 bases, with 19 bases lying between them. CDR1 is KGHSH, CDR2 LQKENI, per germline. Notes on this clone: Its antigen remains unknown.

Using immunoSEQ multiplex PCR, the repertoire was profiled, and TCRdb retains in-frame clones only, with some absent. Of some 78,000 clones listed, nearly 98% were seen once; the top ten hold 0.031%. Findings and caveats of the study: Both thymic and peripheral blood repertoires showed apparently biased V and J usage.

The sequenced sample consisted of thymus tissue. The receptor's source is a boy under two years old with a congenital heart defect but otherwise immunologically healthy. This chain joins TRBV18 and TRBJ1-2; D may be TRBD1 (6 bases). The CDR3 region is CASSPPTKQGEYGYTF. The CDR3 DNA reads as TGTGCCAGCTCACCCCCAACGAAACAGGGAGAGTATGGCTACACCTTC.